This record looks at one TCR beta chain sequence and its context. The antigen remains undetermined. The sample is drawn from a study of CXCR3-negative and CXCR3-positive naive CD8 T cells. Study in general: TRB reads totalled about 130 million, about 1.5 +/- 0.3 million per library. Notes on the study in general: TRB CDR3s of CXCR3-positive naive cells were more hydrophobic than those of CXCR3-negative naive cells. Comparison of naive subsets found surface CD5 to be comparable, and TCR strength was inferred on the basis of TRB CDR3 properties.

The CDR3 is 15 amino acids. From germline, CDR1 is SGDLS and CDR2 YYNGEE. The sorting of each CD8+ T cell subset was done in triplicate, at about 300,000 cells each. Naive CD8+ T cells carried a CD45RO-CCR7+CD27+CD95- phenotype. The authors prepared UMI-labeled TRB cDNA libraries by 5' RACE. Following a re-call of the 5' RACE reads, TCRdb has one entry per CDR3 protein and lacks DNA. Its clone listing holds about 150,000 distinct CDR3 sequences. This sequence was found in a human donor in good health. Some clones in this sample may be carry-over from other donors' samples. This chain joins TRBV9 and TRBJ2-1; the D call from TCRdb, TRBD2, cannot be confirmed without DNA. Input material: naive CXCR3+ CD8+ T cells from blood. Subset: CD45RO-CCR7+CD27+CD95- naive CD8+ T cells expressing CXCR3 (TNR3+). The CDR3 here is CASSVWASGYNEQFF.